Each of the 23 T cell receptor beta chains below was sequenced from the same sample in a study of CD8 T cells in Susac syndrome. Reverse transcription used 0.5 to 1 ug RNA and random hexamers. One entry per CDR3 protein results from TCRdb running MiXCR on the immunoSEQ multiplex PCR reads. The sample gives around 180,000 distinct CDR3 sequences, roughly 95% of which show up once; about 0.15% is in the top ten. Input material: CD8+ T cells from PBMCs. These receptors were obtained from a human donor with multiple sclerosis.

The CDR3 DNA sequence: TGTGCCAGTAGTAGACAGGGATCCTACAATGAGCAGTTCTTC. Encoded protein: CASSRQGSYNEQFF. This chain links TRBV19 with TRBJ2-1, with 7 bases lining up with TRBD1. The CDR3 consists of 14 residues. CDR1 and CDR2 (germline): LNHDA, SQIVND (reference sequence). The junction had 1 base not matched to a gene; V was cut back by 4 bases and J by 1 base.

V and J are TRBV20-1 and TRBJ1-2; possible D gene TRBD1, 5 bases. Trimming shortened V by 4 bases and J by 7 bases, and 13 bases separated the two germline ends. The CDR3 runs 12 residues. Germline V CDR1 and CDR2: DFQATT, SNEGSKA (reference sequence). The CDR3 protein is CSATLGGAGYTF. CDR3 DNA: TGCAGTGCTACCCTGGGGGGAGCTGGCTACACCTTC.

The CDR3 DNA sequence: TGTGCCGTCTTGCAGGGGGCCGCCGTAGGCTACACCTTC. It encodes CAVLQGAAVGYTF. The rearrangement uses TRBV12-3 or TRBV12-4 and TRBJ1-2; 8 bases align to TRBD1. This CDR3 spans 13 amino acids. Germline trimming cut 11 bases from V and 8 bases from J; bases unmatched to any gene: 13.

The chain joins TRBV30 to TRBJ2-7; D unresolved. Germline V gene data show CDR1 as GTSNPN and CDR2 as SVGIG (reference sequence). CDR3 length: 13 amino acids. Deletions cut 0 bases from V and 0 bases from J, with 6 bases between. The CDR3 nucleotides read TGTGCCTGGAGTGTTGGCCACTCCTACGAGCAGTACTTC. Protein product: CAWSVGHSYEQYF.

V is TRBV3-1 and J is TRBJ1-5; D is unclear. The CDR3 has 15 amino acids. The germline V gene encodes CDR1 LGHDT and CDR2 YNNKEL (reference sequence). V was pared by 1 base and J by 4 bases, with 11 bases between. CDR3 in amino acids: CASSQGLSRNQPQHF. In DNA, the CDR3 is TGTGCCAGCAGCCAAGGACTCTCCAGGAATCAGCCCCAGCATTTT.

The chain has TRBV7-9 and TRBJ2-5; 9 nucleotides line up with TRBD2. V was pared by 4 bases and J by 0 bases, with 6 bases of the junction left unmatched. The CDR3 is 16 residues long. CDR1 is SEHNR and CDR2 is FQNEAQ in the germline V gene (reference sequence). In nucleotides, the CDR3 is TGTGCCAGCAGCTCCTCTAGCGGGGCTGACCAAGAGACCCAGTACTTC. Its protein is CASSSSSGADQETQYF.

This chain connects TRBV20-1 to TRBJ2-1; 12 nucleotides align to TRBD2. Trimming removed 4 bases from V and 6 bases from J; junction bases left unmatched: 7. Looked up from germline, CDR1 is DFQATT and CDR2 is SNEGSKA (reference sequence). The CDR3 totals 15 residues. CDR3 protein: CSATGLAGGTNEQFF. The CDR3 DNA is TGCAGTGCTACCGGCCTAGCGGGAGGGACCAATGAGCAGTTCTTC.

The chain couples TRBV9 to TRBJ2-1, with TRBD2 matching 9 bases. There are 17 residues in the CDR3. CDR1 is SGDLS, CDR2 YYNGEE, per germline. V lost 5 bases to trimming and J lost 3 bases; unmatched junction nucleotides: 12. The CDR3 loop reads CASSPALGLADYNEQFF. The DNA of the CDR3 is TGTGCCAGCAGTCCCGCTTTGGGACTAGCAGACTACAATGAGCAGTTCTTC.

This rearrangement joins TRBV20-1 to TRBJ1-5; D gene unclear. The CDR3 sequence is 14 residues long. Trimming removed 0 bases at V and 0 bases at J, with 6 bases between. Looked up from germline, CDR1 is DFQATT and CDR2 is SNEGSKA (reference sequence). The CDR3, as DNA: TGCAGTGCTAGAGATGGATATAGCAATCAGCCCCAGCATTTT. It encodes CSARDGYSNQPQHF.

The genes are TRBV28 and TRBJ2-3; D is unresolved. The CDR3 runs to 13 residues. The germline V gene encodes CDR1 MDHEN and CDR2 SYDVKM. The V and J ends lost 6 bases and 1 base respectively, with 8 bases between them. CDR3 DNA: TGTGCCAGCAGCGAGCGTCGCACAGATACGCAGTATTTT. This translates into CASSERRTDTQYF.

This clonotype appeared a single time. The chain combines TRBV20-1 with TRBJ1-1; TRBD1 matches at 8 bases. CDR1 is DFQATT and CDR2 is SNEGSKA in the germline V gene (reference sequence). The CDR3 is made up of 14 amino acids. After removal of 4 bases from V and 4 bases from J, the junction contained 8 bases not matched to a gene. The CDR3 nucleotides read TGCAGTGCTAAACTGACAGGGGCGGGCACTGAAGCTTTCTTT. It codes for CSAKLTGAGTEAFF.

V is TRBV19 and J is TRBJ1-6; TRBD1 matches 7 bases. This CDR3 spans 15 amino acids. Trimming took 5 bases from V and 10 from J; bases not matched to a gene: 11. Germline values: CDR1 LNHDA, CDR2 SQIVND (reference sequence). The CDR3 is CASSPMTGTRSPLHF. CDR3 DNA sequence: TGTGCCAGTAGTCCAATGACAGGGACGCGATCACCCCTCCACTTT. The whole variable domain, filled in from reference TRBV19 and TRBJ1-6, reads DGGITQSPKYLFRKEGQNVTLSCEQNLNHDAMYWYRQDPGQGLRLIYYSQIVNDFQKGDIAEGYSVSREKKESFPLTVTSAQKNPTAFYLCASSPMTGTRSPLHFGNGTRLTVT.

The chain has TRBV4-1 and TRBJ1-2, with D possibly TRBD1 on 5 matching bases. The V gene's germline CDR1 is MGHRA and CDR2 YSYEKL. V lost 0 bases and J lost 0, with 11 bases in between. This CDR3 comprises 16 residues. This CDR3 reads CASSQEVDTTNYGYTF. CDR3 sequence (DNA): TGCGCCAGCAGCCAAGAAGTGGACACCACTAACTATGGCTACACCTTC.

This chain uses TRBV9 with TRBJ2-7, with 9 bases fitting TRBD2. The CDR3 contains 15 residues. With V trimmed by 0 bases and J by 4 bases, 5 bases remained unmatched. Germline CDR1 and CDR2: SGDLS and YYNGEE. The DNA of the CDR3 is TGTGCCAGCAGCGTAGCTGCGGGAGGGCTGTACGAGCAGTACTTC. Residues: CASSVAAGGLYEQYF.

V is TRBV6-5 and J is TRBJ1-2, with 9 bases aligning to TRBD1. The CDR3 loop spans 14 amino acids. V shed 7 bases and J 7 bases; nucleotides not matched to a gene: 10. Per germline, CDR1 MNHEY and CDR2 SVGAGI. The CDR3 DNA follows: TGTGCCAGCAAGGACAGGGGAGTTCTTGGTGGCTACACCTTC. The encoded protein is CASKDRGVLGGYTF.

The chain couples TRBV20-1 to TRBJ2-5, with 7 bases identical to TRBD1. The CDR3 loop spans 13 amino acids. Germline V lookup: CDR1 DFQATT, CDR2 SNEGSKA (reference sequence). Trimming took 6 bases from V and 2 from J; bases not matched to a gene: 6. The CDR3 coding sequence is TGCAGTGCGAGGACAGGAATTCAAGAGACCCAGTACTTC. Translating it yields CSARTGIQETQYF.

This clonotype was observed once. The rearrangement uses TRBV27 and TRBJ1-5; weak D call: TRBD1 (6 bases). Trimming stripped 5 bases from V and 1 base from J, with 12 bases between. Germline assignment: CDR1 MNHEY and CDR2 SMNVEV (reference sequence). The CDR3 has 15 amino acids. CDR3: CASSLTTGSNQPQHF. CDR3 in DNA: TGTGCCAGCAGTCTTACTACAGGGAGCAATCAGCCCCAGCATTTT.

The chain combines TRBV20-1 with TRBJ2-5; TRBD2 agrees at 8 bases. With V trimmed by 3 bases and J by 1 base, 7 bases remained unmatched. The CDR3 is made up of 15 amino acids. CDR1 is DFQATT, CDR2 SNEGSKA, per germline (reference sequence). DNA of the CDR3: TGCAGTGCTAGTCCGGGGGGGCTTCCCCAAGAGACCCAGTACTTC. Protein: CSASPGGLPQETQYF.

V is TRBV2 and J is TRBJ1-2, with D unresolved. This CDR3 comprises 14 residues. Germline-derived CDR1 and CDR2 are SNHLY and FYNNEI. V lost 4 bases and J lost 0, with 9 bases in between. CDR3 sequence: CASSGLRSNYGYTF. The DNA for the CDR3 is TGTGCCAGCAGTGGACTCCGCTCTAACTATGGCTACACCTTC.

The V gene is TRBV11-1, the J gene TRBJ2-3; D call uncertain. CDR3 length: 14 residues. Germline CDR1 is SGHAT and CDR2 is FQDESV (reference sequence). V dropped 5 bases and J dropped 0 bases, with 9 bases sitting between them. CDR3: CASSGLPSTDTQYF. In DNA, the CDR3 is TGTGCCAGCAGCGGGCTACCAAGCACAGATACGCAGTATTTT.

The J gene is TRBJ2-7, the V gene TRBV19; D is unresolved. V lost 4 bases and J 2 bases, leaving 15 bases between the germline ends. This CDR3 comprises 15 residues. Germline CDR1 and CDR2: LNHDA and SQIVND (reference sequence). CDR3 sequence reads: CASSTDAEPPYEQYF. The CDR3, as DNA: TGTGCCAGTAGTACAGATGCGGAGCCGCCCTACGAGCAGTACTTC.

This chain uses TRBV18 with TRBJ1-1; D call uncertain. Germline CDR1 and CDR2: KGHSH and LQKENI. V gave up 3 bases and J gave up 1 base, with 12 bases separating them. The CDR3 sequence is 15 residues long. Here the CDR3 reads CASSPVTIRNTEAFF. CDR3 nucleotide sequence: TGTGCCAGCTCACCGGTAACGATCCGGAACACTGAAGCTTTCTTT.

This clonotype has a single count. J is TRBJ2-7 and V is TRBV27; TRBD2 aligns across 11 bases. The CDR3 covers 16 residues. Trimming at V came to 5 bases and at J to 7 bases, leaving 13 bases not matched to a gene. Germline assignment: CDR1 MNHEY and CDR2 SMNVEV (reference sequence). The CDR3 region has the DNA TGTGCCAGCAGTGCAGCGCCGGGACTAGCGGTTGGAGAGCAGTACTTC. Protein product: CASSAAPGLAVGEQYF.